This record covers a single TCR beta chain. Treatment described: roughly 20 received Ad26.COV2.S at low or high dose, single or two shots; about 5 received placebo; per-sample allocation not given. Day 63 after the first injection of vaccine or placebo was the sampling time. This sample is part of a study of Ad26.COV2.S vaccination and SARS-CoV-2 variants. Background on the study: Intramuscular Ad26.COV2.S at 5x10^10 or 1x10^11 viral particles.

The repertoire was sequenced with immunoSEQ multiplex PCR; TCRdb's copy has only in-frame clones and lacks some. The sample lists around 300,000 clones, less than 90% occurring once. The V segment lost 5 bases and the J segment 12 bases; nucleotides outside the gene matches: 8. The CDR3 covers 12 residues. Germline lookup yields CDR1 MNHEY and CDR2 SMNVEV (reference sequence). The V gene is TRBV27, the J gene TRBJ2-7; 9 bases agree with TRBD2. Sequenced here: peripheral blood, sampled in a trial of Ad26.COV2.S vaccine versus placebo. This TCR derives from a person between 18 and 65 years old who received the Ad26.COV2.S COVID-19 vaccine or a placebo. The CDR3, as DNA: TGTGCCAGCAGTCAGGCGGGGGGGGCCCTGTACTTC. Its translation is CASSQAGGALYF.